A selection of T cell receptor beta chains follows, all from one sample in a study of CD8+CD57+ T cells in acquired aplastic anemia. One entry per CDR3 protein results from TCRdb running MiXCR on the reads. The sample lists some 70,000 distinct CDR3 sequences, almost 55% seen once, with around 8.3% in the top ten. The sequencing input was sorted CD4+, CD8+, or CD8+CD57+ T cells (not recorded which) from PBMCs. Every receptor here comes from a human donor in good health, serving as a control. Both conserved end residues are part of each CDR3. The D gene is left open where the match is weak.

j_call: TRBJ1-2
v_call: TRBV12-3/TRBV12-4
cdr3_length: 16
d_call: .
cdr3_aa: CASSFPPRQSFYGYTF

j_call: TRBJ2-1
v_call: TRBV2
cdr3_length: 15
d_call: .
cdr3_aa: CASSEVGLSLNEQFF

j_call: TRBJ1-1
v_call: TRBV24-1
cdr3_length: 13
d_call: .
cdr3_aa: CATSDRGNTEAFF

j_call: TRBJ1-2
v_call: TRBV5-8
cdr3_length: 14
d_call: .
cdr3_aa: CASGLVGFDYGYTF

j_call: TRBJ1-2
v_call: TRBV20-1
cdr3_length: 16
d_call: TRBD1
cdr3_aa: CSARDEGQGINYGYTF

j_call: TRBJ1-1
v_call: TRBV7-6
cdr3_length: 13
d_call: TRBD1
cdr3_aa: CASSSTGITEAFF

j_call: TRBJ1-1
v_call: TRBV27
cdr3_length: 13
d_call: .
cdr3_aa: CASSLRTGTEAFF

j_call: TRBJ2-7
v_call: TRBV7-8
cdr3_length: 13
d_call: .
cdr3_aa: CASSQAGSYEQYF

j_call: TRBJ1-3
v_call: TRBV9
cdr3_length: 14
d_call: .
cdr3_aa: CASSVGEAGNTIYF

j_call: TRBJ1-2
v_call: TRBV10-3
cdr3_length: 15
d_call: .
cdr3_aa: CAIRMLAGVNYGYTF